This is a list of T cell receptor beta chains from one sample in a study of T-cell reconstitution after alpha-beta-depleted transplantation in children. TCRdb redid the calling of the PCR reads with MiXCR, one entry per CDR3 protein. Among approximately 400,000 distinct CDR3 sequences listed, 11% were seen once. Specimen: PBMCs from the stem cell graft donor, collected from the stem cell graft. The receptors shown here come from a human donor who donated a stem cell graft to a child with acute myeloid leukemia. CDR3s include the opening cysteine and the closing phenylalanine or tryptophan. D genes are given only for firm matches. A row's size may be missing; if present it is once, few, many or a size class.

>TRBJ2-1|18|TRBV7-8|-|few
CASSLEVGGASFFHEQFF
TGTGCCAGCAGCTTAGAAGTCGGCGGGGCCTCGTTTTTCCATGAGCAGTTCTTC
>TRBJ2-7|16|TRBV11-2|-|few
CASSSRRDLNSYEQYF
TGTGCCAGCAGCTCAAGGCGAGATTTAAACTCCTACGAGCAGTACTTC
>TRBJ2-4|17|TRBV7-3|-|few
CASSIWDILLAKNIQYF
TGTGCCAGCAGCATTTGGGACATATTGTTAGCCAAAAACATTCAGTACTTC
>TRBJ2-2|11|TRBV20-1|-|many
CSAARSGELFF
TGCAGTGCTGCCCGATCCGGGGAGCTGTTTTTT
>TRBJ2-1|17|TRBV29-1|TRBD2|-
CSVDGVSGSEHGNEQFF
TGCAGCGTTGATGGGGTTAGCGGGAGTGAGCATGGCAATGAGCAGTTCTTC
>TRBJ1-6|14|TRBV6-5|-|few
CASSYGQSNSPLHF
TGTGCCAGCAGTTACGGACAGTCTAATTCACCCCTCCACTTT
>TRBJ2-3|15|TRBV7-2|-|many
CASTPSGVNTDTQYF
TGTGCCAGCACCCCTTCGGGGGTGAACACAGATACGCAGTATTTT
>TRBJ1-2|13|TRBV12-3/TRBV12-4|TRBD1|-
CASRLTGIYGYTF
TGTGCCAGCAGGCTGACAGGGATATATGGCTACACCTTC
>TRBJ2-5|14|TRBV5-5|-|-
CASSLEAMSQTQYF
TGTGCCAGCAGCTTGGAGGCCATGTCGCAGACCCAGTACTTC
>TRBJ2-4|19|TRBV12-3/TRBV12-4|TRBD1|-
CASIWPGQGGKYEKNIQYF
TGTGCCAGCATCTGGCCGGGACAGGGGGGGAAATACGAAAAAAACATTCAGTACTTC
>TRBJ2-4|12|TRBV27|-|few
CASRRPNGIQYF
TGTGCCAGCAGACGACCTAACGGCATTCAGTACTTC
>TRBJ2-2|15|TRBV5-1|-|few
CASTTIGANTGELFF
TGCGCCAGCACGACTATAGGGGCGAACACCGGGGAGCTGTTTTTT
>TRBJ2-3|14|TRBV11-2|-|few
CASSLLESADTQYF
TGTGCCAGCAGCCTTCTGGAGTCCGCAGATACGCAGTATTTT
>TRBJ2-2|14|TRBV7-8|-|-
CASSLGARSGELFF
TGTGCCAGCAGCTTAGGGGCTAGGTCCGGGGAGCTGTTTTTT
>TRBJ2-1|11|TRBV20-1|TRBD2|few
CSGGTINEQFF
TGCAGTGGGGGGACTATCAATGAGCAGTTCTTC
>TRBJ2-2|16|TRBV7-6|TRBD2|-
CASSPIPSGGTGELFF
TGTGCCAGCAGCCCAATCCCATCGGGGGGGACCGGGGAGCTGTTTTTT
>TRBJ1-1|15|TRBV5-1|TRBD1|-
CASSLVRGRDSEAFF
TGCGCCAGCAGCTTGGTGCGAGGCCGGGACAGTGAAGCTTTCTTT
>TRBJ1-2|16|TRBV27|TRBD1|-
CASSHRTGTGRNGYTF
TGTGCCAGCAGTCACCGTACCGGGACAGGGCGGAATGGCTACACCTTC
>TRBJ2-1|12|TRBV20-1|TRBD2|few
CSAAIRGDEQFF
TGCAGTGCTGCGATACGGGGGGATGAGCAGTTCTTC
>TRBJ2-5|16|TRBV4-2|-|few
CASSQGNSGDQETQYF
TGTGCCAGCAGCCAGGGGAATAGCGGAGACCAAGAGACCCAGTACTTC
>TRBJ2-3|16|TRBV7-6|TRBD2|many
CASSPEASGITDTQYF
TGTGCCAGCAGCCCAGAGGCTAGCGGAATCACAGATACGCAGTATTTT
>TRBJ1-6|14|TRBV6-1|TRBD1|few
CASSETGVNSPLHF
TGTGCCAGCAGCGAGACAGGGGTTAATTCACCCCTCCACTTT
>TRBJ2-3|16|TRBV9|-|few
CASSIRTGRVTDTQYF
TGTGCCAGCAGCATACGGACAGGGAGGGTCACAGATACGCAGTATTTT
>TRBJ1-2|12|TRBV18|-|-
CASSPKQGGYTF
TGTGCCAGCTCACCAAAGCAGGGTGGCTACACCTTC
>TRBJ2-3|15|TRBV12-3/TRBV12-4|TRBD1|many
CASSRDRGSTDTQYF
TGTGCCAGCAGTCGGGACAGGGGGTCCACAGATACGCAGTATTTT
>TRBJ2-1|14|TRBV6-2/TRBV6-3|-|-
CASSYLDPRGEQFF
TGTGCCAGCAGTTACCTAGACCCAAGGGGTGAGCAGTTCTTC
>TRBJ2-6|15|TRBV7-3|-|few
CASSLGSAGANVLTF
TGTGCCAGCAGCTTAGGATCGGCTGGGGCCAACGTCCTGACTTTC
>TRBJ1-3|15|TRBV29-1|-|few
CSAAMVGSSGNTIYF
TGCAGCGCGGCTATGGTGGGGAGCTCTGGAAACACCATATATTTT
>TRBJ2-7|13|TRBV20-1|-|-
CSVSGGGPYEQYF
TGCAGTGTAAGTGGTGGCGGGCCCTACGAGCAGTACTTC
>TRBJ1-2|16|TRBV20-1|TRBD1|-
CSARDPHRTGIYGYTF
TGCAGTGCTAGAGATCCTCACCGGACAGGGATCTATGGCTACACCTTC
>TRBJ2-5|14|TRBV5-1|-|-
CASSSGTIQETQYF
TGCGCCAGCAGCTCGGGGACCATCCAAGAGACCCAGTACTTC
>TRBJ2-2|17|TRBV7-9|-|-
CASSSREQGGGTGELFF
TGTGCCAGCAGCTCGAGGGAGCAGGGAGGAGGTACCGGGGAGCTGTTTTTT
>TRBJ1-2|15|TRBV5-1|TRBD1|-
CASVPGQGANYGYTF
TGCGCCAGTGTTCCGGGACAGGGGGCGAACTATGGCTACACCTTC
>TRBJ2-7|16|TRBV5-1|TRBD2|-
CASSGKLAGGPYEQYF
TGCGCCAGCAGCGGAAAACTAGCGGGAGGGCCCTACGAGCAGTACTTC
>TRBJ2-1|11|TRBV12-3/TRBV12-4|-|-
CASSFLEVQFF
TGTGCCAGCAGTTTCCTTGAGGTTCAGTTCTTC
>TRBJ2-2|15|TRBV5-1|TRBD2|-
CASSNLAGVAGELFF
TGCGCCAGCAGCAATTTAGCGGGAGTGGCCGGGGAGCTGTTTTTT
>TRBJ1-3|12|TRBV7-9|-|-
CASSLGGTTIYF
TGTGCCAGCAGCTTAGGAGGAACCACCATATATTTT
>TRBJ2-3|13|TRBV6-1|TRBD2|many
CASRLAGADTQYF
TGTGCCAGCAGGCTAGCGGGAGCAGATACGCAGTATTTT
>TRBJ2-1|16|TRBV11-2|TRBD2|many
CASSSPGLAGGVGQFF
TGTGCCAGCAGCTCTCCGGGACTAGCGGGGGGGGTCGGGCAGTTCTTC
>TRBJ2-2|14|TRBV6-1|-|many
CASRADANTGELFF
TGTGCCAGCAGGGCCGACGCGAACACCGGGGAGCTGTTTTTT
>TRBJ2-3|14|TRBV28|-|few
CASSFAHTADTQYF
TGTGCCAGCAGTTTTGCACACACAGCAGATACGCAGTATTTT
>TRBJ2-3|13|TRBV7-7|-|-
CASSLARGGSQYF
TGTGCTAGCAGCTTAGCGCGAGGCGGTTCTCAGTATTTT
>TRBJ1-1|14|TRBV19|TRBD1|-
CASSMRTGDTEAFF
TGTGCCAGTAGTATGCGGACAGGGGACACTGAAGCTTTCTTT
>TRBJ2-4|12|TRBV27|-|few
CASGPPVDIQYF
TGTGCCAGCGGGCCTCCGGTTGACATTCAGTACTTC
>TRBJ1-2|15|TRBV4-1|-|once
CASSQQARKNYRYTF
TGCGCCAGCAGCCAACAAGCGAGAAAGAACTATCGCTACACCTTC
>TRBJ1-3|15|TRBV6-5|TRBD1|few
CASSYGQGLENTIYF
TGTGCCAGCAGTTACGGACAGGGATTAGAAAACACCATATATTTT
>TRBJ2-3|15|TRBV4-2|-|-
CASSSEGGATDTQYF
TGTGCCAGCAGCTCCGAAGGGGGGGCCACAGATACGCAGTATTTT
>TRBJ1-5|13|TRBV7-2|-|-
CASSSQFDQPQHF
TGTGCCAGCAGCTCCCAGTTCGATCAGCCCCAGCATTTT
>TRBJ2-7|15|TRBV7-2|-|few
CASSPQTSRLYEQYF
TGTGCCAGCAGCCCCCAAACTAGCAGGTTGTACGAGCAGTACTTC
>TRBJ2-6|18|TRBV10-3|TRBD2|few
CAISAPGGPGSGANVLTF
TGTGCCATCAGTGCCCCGGGGGGGCCAGGGTCGGGGGCCAACGTCCTGACTTTC
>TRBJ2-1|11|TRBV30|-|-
CAWSDANEQFF
TGTGCCTGGTCGGACGCAAATGAGCAGTTCTTC
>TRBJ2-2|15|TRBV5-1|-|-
CASSFRRGDTGELFF
TGCGCCAGCAGCTTTCGCAGGGGAGACACCGGGGAGCTGTTTTTT
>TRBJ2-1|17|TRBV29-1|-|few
CSVEEVDRSSSYNEQFF
TGCAGCGTTGAAGAAGTCGACAGGTCGTCCTCCTACAATGAGCAGTTCTTC
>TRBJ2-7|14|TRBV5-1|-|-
CASSLSPSSYEQYF
TGCGCCAGCAGCTTGAGTCCCAGCAGTTACGAGCAGTACTTC